This T cell receptor beta chain was found in a study of T cell responses to AZD1222 COVID-19 vaccine. The protocol was immunoSEQ multiplex PCR, while the TCRdb copy is restricted to in-frame clones and leaves out a portion. The sample yields tens of thousands of clones, about 89% seen once. The V end lost 3 bases, the J end lost 4 bases, and 10 bases lay between the germline ends. Germline V lookup: CDR1 SGDLS, CDR2 YYNGEE. This CDR3 is 13 amino acids long. This chain links TRBV9 with TRBJ1-1; D ambiguous. The source of this sequence is an adult in good health. The sequencing here drew on peripheral blood, taken on day 0 of AZD1222 vaccination. CDR3 coding DNA: TGTGCCAGCAGCGCCCTGGTGGGCACTGAAGCTTTCTTT. Translating it yields CASSALVGTEAFF.